This TCR beta chain was sequenced during a study of breast tumors, draining lymph nodes, adjacent tissues. Study-level findings and limits: Tumors had less TCR diversity than lymph nodes, more than nontumor tissue. That most tumor T cells come from lymph nodes remained unproven.

The CDR3 contains 15 residues. Trimming removed 4 bases from V and 5 bases from J; junction bases left unmatched: 9. Germline CDR1 is SEHNR and CDR2 is FQNEAQ (reference sequence). TCRdb used MiXCR to reprocess the multiplex PCR reads, holding one entry per CDR3 protein. The sample contains 200,000 to 250,000 distinct CDR3 sequences, about 30% of which appear only once. A note on this clonotype: The antigen remains unidentified.

Axillary draining lymph nodes of breast cancer patients supplied the node samples. The clonotype comes from a female donor with breast cancer. Some clones in this sample may be carry-over from other donors' samples. This sequence joins TRBV7-9 and TRBJ1-1, with 8 positions matching TRBD1. Sequenced material: axillary lymph node tissue. The CDR3 coding sequence is TGTGCCAGCAGCTCATCCGGGACAGGTAAAACTGAAGCTTTCTTT. Protein sequence: CASSSSGTGKTEAFF.